Listed here are 14 T cell receptor beta chains from one sample, sequenced in a study of shared T cell receptors in the human thymus. The protocol was immunoSEQ multiplex PCR, while the TCRdb copy is restricted to in-frame clones and leaves out a portion. The sample lists about 400,000 clones; roughly 94% were seen once. Source material: thymocytes. The receptors were sampled from a human donor.

CDR3 coding DNA: TGCAGCGTTGCTAGGGAATCAGAACTTTATGGCTACACCTTC. It specifies CSVARESELYGYTF. The chain recombines TRBV29-1 with TRBJ1-2; D call uncertain. Deletions cut 4 bases from V and 5 bases from J, with 17 bases between. The CDR3 length is 14 residues. The germline V gene encodes CDR1 SQVTM and CDR2 ANQGSEA. Drawing the rest from reference TRBV29-1 and TRBJ1-2, the complete variable domain is SAVISQKPSRDICQRGTSLTIQCQVDSQVTMMFWYRQQPGQSLTLIATANQGSEATYESGFVIDKFPISRPNLTFSTLTVSNMSPEDSSIYLCSVARESELYGYTFGSGTRLTVV.

This chain links TRBV5-1 with TRBJ2-1, with D perhaps TRBD1 or TRBD2 (5 bases each). V lost 4 bases to trimming and J lost 0 bases, with 14 bases between them. The CDR3 contains 16 residues. Germline V gene sequence: CDR1 SGHRS, CDR2 YFSETQ. This chain's CDR3 is CASSGLGDSSYNEQFF. Here the CDR3 DNA reads TGCGCCAGCAGCGGTTTGGGGGATAGCTCCTACAATGAGCAGTTCTTC.

This chain joins TRBV6-5 and TRBJ2-7; possible D gene TRBD1, 6 bases. In germline, CDR1 is MNHEY, CDR2 SVGAGI. Between the trimmed V and J ends, which lost 6 bases and 4 bases, there was a span of 16 bases. The length of the CDR3 is 14 residues. The CDR3 DNA reads as TGTGCCAGCAGACAACCGTCACAGGGTTACGAGCAGTACTTC. This encodes CASRQPSQGYEQYF.

In this sample, this clone turned up once. The chain carries TRBV18 and TRBJ2-7; D uncertain. The CDR3 totals 14 residues. CDR1 and CDR2 from the germline V gene are KGHSH and LQKENI. Deletions cut 2 bases from V and 3 bases from J, with 11 bases between. The CDR3 coding sequence is TGTGCCAGCTCACCAAACCAGGCCCACTACGAGCAGTACTTC. Its protein is CASSPNQAHYEQYF.

V usage is TRBV7-2 and J usage is TRBJ2-1, with no clear D. V shed 7 bases and J shed 6 bases, with 22 bases lying between them. The germline V gene encodes CDR1 SGHTA and CDR2 FQGNSA. The CDR3 loop spans 16 amino acids. CDR3 in amino acids: CASTLGCPHRGNEQFF. The CDR3 region has the DNA TGTGCCAGCACCCTGGGGTGCCCGCATCGAGGCAATGAGCAGTTCTTC.

The chain links TRBV19 to TRBJ1-5, with D possibly being TRBD1 (5 bases). Germline lookup yields CDR1 LNHDA and CDR2 SQIVND (reference sequence). The CDR3 loop spans 15 amino acids. Trimming stripped 5 bases from V and 5 bases from J, with 16 bases between. This CDR3 reads CASSGWGRRDQPQHF. The CDR3 DNA is TGTGCCAGTAGTGGATGGGGCCGGAGGGATCAGCCCCAGCATTTT.

The rearrangement uses TRBV6-5 and TRBJ2-5; D is unresolved. V lost 2 bases to trimming and J lost 1 base, with 5 bases between them. The CDR3 has 13 residues. The germline CDR1 and CDR2 sequences are MNHEY and SVGAGI. DNA of the CDR3: TGTGCCAGCAGTTACCCCGGCCAAGAGACCCAGTACTTC. Translating gives CASSYPGQETQYF.

The J gene is TRBJ2-5, the V gene TRBV7-2, with 8 bases lining up with TRBD2. Germline-derived CDR1 and CDR2 are SGHTA and FQGNSA. V lost 5 bases, J lost 4 bases, and 6 bases stayed unmatched. The CDR3 totals 14 residues. The CDR3 reads CASSQAGDGETQYF. Written as DNA, the CDR3 is TGTGCCAGCAGCCAAGCGGGAGATGGAGAGACCCAGTACTTC.

CDR3 sequence: CASSYPRSSYNEQFF. The CDR3 region has the DNA TGTGCCAGCAGTTACCCCCGGAGCTCCTACAATGAGCAGTTCTTC. V gene TRBV6-6 combines with J gene TRBJ2-1; D is unresolved. The CDR3 is 15 residues long. V lost 2 bases, J lost 0 bases, and 8 bases lay in between. The germline CDR1 and CDR2 sequences are MNHNY and SVGAGI (reference sequence).

This clone was detected only once. V usage is TRBV7-2 and J usage is TRBJ2-7; D remains ambiguous. The germline gives CDR1 SGHTA, CDR2 FQGNSA. Trimming took off 2 bases at V and 2 bases at J, with 10 bases between the two ends. The CDR3 contains 14 residues. The CDR3 coding sequence is TGTGCCAGCAGCTTATTCGTCAGCACCTACGAGCAGTACTTC. This sequence encodes CASSLFVSTYEQYF.

The V gene is TRBV6-4, the J gene TRBJ1-1; D unclear. The CDR3 totals 13 residues. V lost 2 bases and J 4 bases, leaving 8 bases between the germline ends. Germline CDR1 and CDR2: MRHNA and SNTAGT. This CDR3 is CASSDDVSTEAFF. For the CDR3, the DNA is TGTGCCAGCAGTGACGATGTCAGCACTGAAGCTTTCTTT.

This clone showed up just once. The chain couples TRBV7-2 to TRBJ2-7; maybe TRBD1 (5 bases). The V gene lost 5 bases and the J gene lost 5 bases, with 16 bases spanning the gap. CDR3 length equals 14 residues. CDR1 SGHTA and CDR2 FQGNSA come from the germline V gene. The CDR3 loop is CASSIGALRNEQYF. The CDR3, as DNA: TGTGCCAGCAGCATAGGGGCCCTGCGCAACGAGCAGTACTTC.

The genes are TRBV20-1 and TRBJ2-5; no definite D call. Looked up from germline, CDR1 is DFQATT and CDR2 is SNEGSKA (reference sequence). The CDR3 has 10 residues. V lost 2 bases, J lost 2 bases, and 0 bases lay in between. The CDR3 DNA follows: TGCAGTGCTAGACAAGAGACCCAGTACTTC. Amino acid sequence: CSARQETQYF.

This chain links TRBV4-2 with TRBJ1-2, with 7 positions matching TRBD1. V trimming: 4 bases; J trimming: 0 bases; junction bases outside the gene matches: 5. CDR3 length: 15 residues. Germline V gene lookup returns CDR1 LGHNA and CDR2 YNFKEQ. CDR3 nucleotides: TGTGCCAGCAGCCCGACAGGGAAAGCTAACTATGGCTACACCTTC. Protein: CASSPTGKANYGYTF.